This record concerns one T cell receptor (beta chain) sequence. Antigen specificity is unknown. Version v3.0 of the immunoSEQ assay was performed at survey level. Clones were read by immunoSEQ multiplex PCR, and TCRdb kept only the in-frame ones, dropping some. Of 15,000 to 20,000 clones in the sample, more than 75% were seen once. The study used samples holding about 0.95-10 million cryopreserved PBMC before DNA extraction. This specimen belongs to a study of long-term antiretroviral therapy in people with HIV. Study information: When the earliest samples were collected, ART was typically delayed until CD4 counts fell. Study-level points and caveats: Pre-ART-expanded clones dominated the repertoire at all time points.

The clonotype was recovered from a man aged 50 to 60 with HIV. The starting material was unsorted PBMCs, obtained 0.7 years before starting antiretroviral therapy.

In DNA, the CDR3 is TGTGCCAGCAGCACCGGACAGTCCCTCACGGCTGGCTACACCTTC. Amino acid sequence: CASSTGQSLTAGYTF. The chain links TRBV7-2 to TRBJ1-2; D may be TRBD1 (6 bases). The CDR3 length is 15 residues. Germline CDR1 reads SGHTA; CDR2 reads FQGNSA. The germline V and J ends were trimmed by 5 bases and 7 bases, with 20 bases remaining between them.